The clone carrying this TCR beta chain was found a few times. Its antigen is unknown. CDR1 is SGHNT, CDR2 YENEEA, per germline. This CDR3 spans 20 amino acids. The V segment lost 0 bases and the J segment 2 bases; nucleotides outside the gene matches: 16. The PCR ran on 60 Vbeta and 13 Jbeta primers. Method: immunoSEQ multiplex PCR; TCRdb's copy keeps in-frame clones and lacks some. This sample has more than 150,000 clones, with approximately 85% found just once. This sample was taken from a study of cytomegalovirus exposure and HLA in healthy donors. Whole-study context: Most donors, 81% of roughly 400 genotyped, fell in the Caucasian-associated ancestry cluster.

Study outcomes and limitations: Reportedly, cytomegalovirus status was diagnosed with high sensitivity and specificity. Analysis was performed later, and it showed HLA-associated TCR beta chains to be more clonally expanded than equally common others.

This rearrangement joins TRBV11-3 to TRBJ1-3, with 7 positions matching TRBD1. The sequencing sample was made of PBMCs. This TCR was sampled from a girl aged 10 to 17 in good health and CMV-seropositive. CDR3 DNA: TGTGCCAGCAGCTTAGAAGGATTGGTAATGACAGGGCTTACTGGAAACACCATATATTTT. It encodes CASSLEGLVMTGLTGNTIYF.